The entry that follows covers one T cell receptor beta chain sequence. The specificity of this receptor is unknown. Within one base of it there is no much larger clone, and no base qualities were kept. The data derive from a study of blood T cell repertoires in COVID-19 (dated by TCRdb to about 2020). For the wider study: Collaborator samples came from the United States, Italy and Spain and covered acute and convalescent phases of COVID-19. The prospective study material was composed of cDNA or gDNA derived from T cells, B-cell-depleted T cells, or PBMCs. The dataset comprised deeply sampled blood TCRbeta repertoires from subjects exposed to, actively infected with, or recovered from COVID-19. The repertoires were released in a freely available public database meant as a resource for research on the immune response to SARS-CoV-2. The samples were drawn from two sources: the first 160 participants of the ongoing ImmuneRACE study, and 1,000 to 1,500 subjects contributed by 6 global collaborators. Nearly every sample came with metadata listing a de-identified subject ID, COVID-19 status, age in years and sex. Where HLA class I and class II types were available, the types were taken from metadata supplied by the sample provider, not from assay-based typing.

Another Seattle source contributed samples from volunteer blood donors who had recovered from COVID-19. Each collaborating institution followed its own protocols to collect whole blood in K2EDTA tubes. Collaborator samples were shipped for TCRbeta analysis as frozen whole blood, isolated PBMCs, or DNA extracted from either sample type. CDR1 and CDR2 are drawn from the germline V gene: MDHEN, SYDVKM. Trimmed from V: 6 bases; trimmed from J: 6 bases; junction bases lacking a gene match: 4. From its cysteine to its phenylalanine, the CDR3 spans 14 amino acids. Of the read, only the CDR3 DNA is kept; its 42 bases are in frame from base 1. Overall study outcomes, separate from this receptor: How much clinical and demographic metadata was included differed by source and by participant, and the metadata was provided uncurated.

The immunoSEQ Assay, a bias-controlled multiplex PCR, was used to amplify TCRbeta CDR3 regions from genomic DNA. In the authors' own workflow: Within the assay, amplification of reference gene primers was used to estimate how many nucleated cells each sample contained. To quantify the absolute abundance of each unique TCRbeta CDR3 rearrangement, sequence reads were collapsed and filtered. Productive Simpson clonality was computed per sample as the square root of Simpson's diversity index over productive rearrangements. TCRdb carries this immuneACCESS record with in-frame sequences only. Its versions omit some clonotypes, under half of them owing to an unresolved V gene in the studies checked, with the rest unexplained. Clonal size and the V and J genes are those of that table, whereas D and trimming came from the DNA. This sample has fewer than 350,000 clones in its table, and 87% of those were observed once. Clones ranked in the top ten supply 7.8% of the sample.

This clonotype originated in a woman between 45 and 65 years old who had recovered from COVID-19. This sequence uses TRBV28 and TRBJ2-1; 11 central nucleotides agree with TRBD2. The sample taken for sequencing was peripheral blood. The nucleotides are TGTGCCAGCAGACGTAGCGGGGGGGCCAATGAGCAGTTCTTC. It specifies CASRRSGGANEQFF.